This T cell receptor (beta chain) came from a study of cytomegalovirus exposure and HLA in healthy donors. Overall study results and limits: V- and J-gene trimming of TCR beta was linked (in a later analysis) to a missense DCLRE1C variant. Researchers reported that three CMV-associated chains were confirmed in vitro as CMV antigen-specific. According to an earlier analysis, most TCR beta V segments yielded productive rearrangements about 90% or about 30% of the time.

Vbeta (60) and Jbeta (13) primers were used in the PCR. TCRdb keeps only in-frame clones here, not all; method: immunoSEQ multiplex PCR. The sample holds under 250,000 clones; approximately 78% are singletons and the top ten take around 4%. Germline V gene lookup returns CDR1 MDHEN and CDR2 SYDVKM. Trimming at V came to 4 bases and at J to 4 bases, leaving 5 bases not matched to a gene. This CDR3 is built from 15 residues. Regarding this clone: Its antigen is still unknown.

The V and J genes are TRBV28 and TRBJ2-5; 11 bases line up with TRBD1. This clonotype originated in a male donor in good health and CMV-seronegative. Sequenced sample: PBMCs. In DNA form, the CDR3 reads TGTGCCAGCAGTTCCCGGGGACAGGGGGGAGAGACCCAGTACTTC. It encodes CASSSRGQGGETQYF.